This T cell receptor (beta chain) was sequenced for a study of shared clonotypes between healthy human individuals. Study information: CD4 naive and memory got three plates each, CD8 naive two, CD8 memory one.

Researchers divided each subset's genomic DNA evenly across several immunoSEQ plates. Only in-frame clones appear in the TCRdb table, and some are missing; sequencing was by immunoSEQ multiplex PCR. Of fewer than 1.8 million clones listed, around 98.5% are singletons. The germline V gene has CDR1 WNHNN and CDR2 SYGVQD (reference sequence). V trimming: 4 bases; J trimming: 1 base; junction bases outside the gene matches: 2. The CDR3 runs to 15 residues. All of the donors resided in Nashville, Tennessee, and each was a Caucasian adult. This chain connects TRBV10-1 to TRBJ2-3; 10 bases align to TRBD2. This receptor was identified in a young man in good health. Sample: naive CD4+ T cells sorted from blood. Stated subset: CD45RA+ positively selected. Here the CDR3 DNA reads TGCGCCAGCAGTGGAAGCGGGGGGGGCACAGATACGCAGTATTTT. It translates to CASSGSGGGTDTQYF.